What follows are 8 T cell receptor beta chains derived from one specimen sequenced in a study of cytomegalovirus exposure and HLA in healthy donors. Assay used: immunoSEQ multiplex PCR; TCRdb lists only in-frame clones, some missing. The table shows about 110,000 clones, with over 75% occurring only once. The sequencing input was PBMCs. These receptor sequences come from a woman between 18 and 30 years old in good health and CMV-seronegative.

The V gene is TRBV19, the J gene TRBJ1-1; 7 bases align to TRBD1. Germline CDR1 LNHDA, CDR2 SQIVND (reference sequence). CDR3 size: 15 residues. With 7 bases clipped from V and 4 bases from J, the junction kept 12 bases outside the gene matches. The CDR3 loop reads CASKPDRVWRTEAFF. DNA for the CDR3: TGTGCCAGTAAGCCTGACAGGGTTTGGCGCACTGAAGCTTTCTTT. The whole variable domain, remainder taken from reference TRBV19 and TRBJ1-1, is DGGITQSPKYLFRKEGQNVTLSCEQNLNHDAMYWYRQDPGQGLRLIYYSQIVNDFQKGDIAEGYSVSREKKESFPLTVTSAQKNPTAFYLCASKPDRVWRTEAFFGQGTRLTVV.

The DNA for the CDR3 is TGCGCCAGAGGGACAGAGAGCTCTGGAAACACCATATATTTT. It translates to CARGTESSGNTIYF. The chain is built from TRBV5-1 and TRBJ1-3; 7 bases align to TRBD1. The CDR3 is 14 amino acids. The germline V gene encodes CDR1 SGHRS and CDR2 YFSETQ. V lost 8 bases and J lost 0; bases outside the gene matches: 5. Drawing the rest from reference TRBV5-1 and TRBJ1-3, the complete variable domain is KAGVTQTPRYLIKTRGQQVTLSCSPISGHRSVSWYQQTPGQGLQFLFEYFSETQRNKGNFPGRFSGRQFSNSRSEMNVSTLELGDSALYLCARGTESSGNTIYFGEGSWLTVV.

The rearrangement links TRBV10-3 to TRBJ1-3, with D tentatively TRBD1 (5 bases). Trimming removed 11 bases at V and 1 base at J, with 9 bases between. The CDR3 contains 12 residues. CDR1 is ENHRY, CDR2 SYGVKD, per germline. CDR3 DNA: TGTGCCGCGGGGGGTTCTGGAAACACCATATATTTT. Translation gives CAAGGSGNTIYF.

The chain carries TRBV6-5 and TRBJ1-1; TRBD1 agrees at 10 bases. The germline gives CDR1 MNHEY, CDR2 SVGAGI. The CDR3 covers 15 residues. With V trimmed by 4 bases and J by 1 base, 3 bases remained unmatched. The CDR3 here is CASSSWDRGNTEAFF. The CDR3 DNA is TGTGCCAGCAGTTCCTGGGACAGGGGGAACACTGAAGCTTTCTTT.

V gene TRBV27 combines with J gene TRBJ1-5; D gene uncertain. There are 16 residues in the CDR3. Germline V gene data show CDR1 as MNHEY and CDR2 as SMNVEV (reference sequence). Trimming cost V 2 bases and J 3 bases, with 14 bases left between them. The CDR3 is CASSLGGEGVNQPQHF. The CDR3, as DNA: TGTGCCAGCAGTTTAGGCGGAGAGGGAGTCAATCAGCCCCAGCATTTT.

The count of this clone is one. The chain links TRBV7-9 to TRBJ2-3; TRBD2 aligns across 9 bases. Germline trimming cut 2 bases from V and 4 bases from J; bases unmatched to any gene: 7. Germline V gene sequence: CDR1 SEHNR, CDR2 FQNEAQ (reference sequence). The CDR3 length is 16 residues. This CDR3 reads CASSLRASGDPDTQYF. CDR3 sequence (DNA): TGTGCCAGCAGCTTACGGGCTAGCGGGGACCCAGATACGCAGTATTTT.

The V gene is TRBV13, the J gene TRBJ2-3, with TRBD1 matching over 9 bases. Germline-derived CDR1 and CDR2 are PRHDT and FYEKMQ (reference sequence). V gave up 5 bases and J gave up 3 bases; unmatched junction bases: 6. CDR3 length: 15 residues. In DNA, the CDR3 is TGTGCCAGCAGCCCCGGACAGGGGCGGACAGATACGCAGTATTTT. Translating gives CASSPGQGRTDTQYF.

V and J are TRBV7-9 and TRBJ2-7, with 7 nucleotides matching TRBD1. Germline-derived CDR1 and CDR2 are SEHNR and FQNEAQ (reference sequence). The V segment lost 2 bases and the J segment 6 bases; nucleotides outside the gene matches: 16. The CDR3 is 17 residues long. This chain's CDR3 is CASSLPTGEPTKGEQYF. The CDR3 DNA follows: TGTGCCAGCAGCTTACCAACAGGGGAGCCGACGAAGGGCGAGCAGTACTTC.